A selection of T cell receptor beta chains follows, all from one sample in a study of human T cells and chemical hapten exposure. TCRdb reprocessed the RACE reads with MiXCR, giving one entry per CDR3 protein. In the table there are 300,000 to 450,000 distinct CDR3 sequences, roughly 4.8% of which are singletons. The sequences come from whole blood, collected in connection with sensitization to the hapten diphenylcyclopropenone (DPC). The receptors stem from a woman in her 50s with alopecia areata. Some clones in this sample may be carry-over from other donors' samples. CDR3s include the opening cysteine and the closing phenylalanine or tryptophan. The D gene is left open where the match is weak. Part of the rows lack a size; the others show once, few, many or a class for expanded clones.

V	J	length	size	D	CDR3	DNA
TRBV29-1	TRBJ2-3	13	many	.	CSVEDLQGVTQYF	TGCAGCGTTGAAGATCTTCAGGGTGTCACGCAGTATTTT
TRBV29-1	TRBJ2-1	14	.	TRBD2	CSVQTSGIYNEQFF	TGCAGCGTACAAACTAGCGGGATATACAATGAGCAGTTCTTC
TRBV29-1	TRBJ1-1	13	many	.	CSVVVAGATEAFF	TGCAGCGTTGTCGTAGCTGGGGCCACTGAAGCTTTCTTT
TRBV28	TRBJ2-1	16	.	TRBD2	CASSPRLAGGPYEQFF	TGTGCCAGCAGTCCGAGACTAGCGGGAGGGCCGTATGAGCAGTTCTTC
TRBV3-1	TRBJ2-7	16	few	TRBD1	CASSQATGGGIYEQYF	TGTGCCAGCAGCCAAGCTACAGGGGGCGGAATTTACGAGCAGTACTTC
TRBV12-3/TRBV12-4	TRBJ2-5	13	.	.	CASTLSQQETQYF	TGTGCCAGCACCTTAAGTCAGCAAGAGACCCAGTACTTC
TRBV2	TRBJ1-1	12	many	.	CASTDSGTEAFF	TGTGCCAGCACGGACAGTGGGACTGAAGCTTTCTTT
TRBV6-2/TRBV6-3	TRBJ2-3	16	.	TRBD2	CASSWGLAGTTDTQYF	TGTGCCAGCAGTTGGGGACTAGCGGGGACTACAGATACGCAGTATTTT
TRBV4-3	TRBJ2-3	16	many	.	CASSQDPTGRGDTQYF	TGCGCCAGCAGCCAAGATCCCACGGGGCGCGGGGATACGCAGTATTTT
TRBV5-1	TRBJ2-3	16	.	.	CASSLSGASGTDTQYF	TGCGCCAGCAGCTTGAGCGGCGCTAGCGGCACAGATACGCAGTATTTT
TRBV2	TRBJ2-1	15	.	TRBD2	CASSDSLAGHNEQFF	TGTGCCAGCAGTGACAGTCTAGCGGGGCACAATGAGCAGTTCTTC
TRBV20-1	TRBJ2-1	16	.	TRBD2	CSARSGLAGINNEQFF	TGCAGTGCTAGATCGGGACTAGCGGGAATCAACAATGAGCAGTTCTTC
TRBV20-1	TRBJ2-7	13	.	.	CSARKGANYEQYF	TGCAGTGCTAGGAAAGGGGCGAACTACGAGCAGTACTTC
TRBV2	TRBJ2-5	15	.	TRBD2	CASSERAGVGETQYF	TGTGCCAGCAGTGAACGGGCGGGAGTAGGAGAGACCCAGTACTTC
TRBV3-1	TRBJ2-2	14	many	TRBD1	CASSQYRGAGELFF	TGTGCCAGCAGCCAGTACAGGGGCGCCGGGGAGCTGTTTTTT
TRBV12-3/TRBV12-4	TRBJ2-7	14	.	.	CASSFWGTSYEQYF	TGTGCCAGCAGTTTTTGGGGCACTTCCTACGAGCAGTACTTC
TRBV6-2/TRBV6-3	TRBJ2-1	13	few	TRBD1	CASSSSLRGEQFF	TGTGCCAGCAGTTCCTCCCTCAGGGGGGAGCAGTTCTTC
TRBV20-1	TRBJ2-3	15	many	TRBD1	CSALTTGVVTDTQYF	TGCAGTGCTCTAACCACAGGGGTAGTTACAGATACGCAGTATTTT